These T cell receptor beta chains were read from a single sample in a study of cytomegalovirus exposure and HLA in healthy donors. Profiled with immunoSEQ multiplex PCR; TCRdb holds only in-frame clones, not every one. The sample has roughly 130,000 clones, approximately 92% seen once. The material sequenced was PBMCs. Receptors were obtained from a woman younger than 35 in good health and CMV-seropositive. Each CDR3 is given with its conserved first and last residue. The order of the fields is J gene, clone size, CDR3 length, V gene, D gene, CDR3 protein, CDR3 DNA. The D gene is left open where the match is weak. Size is omitted from some rows. Given values are once, few, many or a class for expanded clones.

>TRBJ2-3|.|18|TRBV28|.
CASRILQHPGGSTDTQYF
TGTGCCAGCAGAATACTCCAACATCCGGGGGGCAGCACAGATACGCAGTATTTT
>TRBJ1-1|.|15|TRBV27|TRBD1
CASSLGGTANTEAFF
TGTGCCAGCAGCCTAGGGGGGACAGCGAACACTGAAGCTTTCTTT
>TRBJ1-5|.|15|TRBV15|.
CATSRDRGASQPQHF
TGTGCCACCAGCAGAGATCGGGGGGCAAGTCAGCCCCAGCATTTT
>TRBJ2-1|.|15|TRBV7-2|TRBD1
CASSQDRALNNEQFF
TGTGCCAGCAGCCAAGACAGGGCCTTAAACAATGAGCAGTTCTTC
>TRBJ1-2|.|13|TRBV30|TRBD1
CASGRTGRISYTF
TGTGCCTCCGGAAGGACAGGGAGAATCAGCTACACCTTC
>TRBJ2-7|.|11|TRBV2|.
CASSTGYEQYF
TGTGCCAGTAGTACGGGGTACGAGCAGTACTTC
>TRBJ2-7|.|15|TRBV21-1|.
CASSLDRVDVYEQYF
TGTGCCAGCAGCCTAGACAGGGTTGACGTATACGAGCAGTACTTC
>TRBJ1-4|.|14|TRBV19|TRBD1
CASTRTGINEKLFF
TGTGCCAGTACCAGGACAGGAATCAATGAAAAACTGTTTTTT
>TRBJ2-1|once|16|TRBV6-5|TRBD1
CASSYTGTGGLGEQFF
TGTGCCAGCAGTTACACCGGGACAGGGGGTCTGGGGGAGCAGTTCTTC
>TRBJ1-1|.|14|TRBV27|.
CASSSLNMNTEAFF
TGTGCCAGCAGTTCCCTTAACATGAACACTGAAGCTTTCTTT
>TRBJ2-2|.|14|TRBV30|.
CAWSWGGGPGELFF
TGTGCCTGGAGCTGGGGGGGCGGACCCGGGGAGCTGTTTTTT
>TRBJ1-1|.|15|TRBV7-8|.
CASSFIREGHTEAFF
TGTGCCAGCAGCTTCATCAGGGAGGGCCACACTGAAGCTTTCTTT
>TRBJ1-1|.|15|TRBV4-1|.
CASSQDNLGGTEAFF
TGCGCCAGCAGCCAAGATAACTTGGGAGGGACTGAAGCTTTCTTT
>TRBJ1-4|.|16|TRBV2|.
CASSEVKVTFNEKLFF
TGTGCCAGCAGTGAAGTTAAGGTGACTTTTAATGAAAAACTGTTTTTT
>TRBJ1-6|.|15|TRBV6-1|.
CASSELQGRNSPLHF
TGTGCCAGCAGTGAGCTACAGGGAAGGAATTCACCCCTCCACTTT
>TRBJ2-3|.|16|TRBV7-9|.
CASVGSGTTSTDTQYF
TGTGCCAGCGTCGGAAGCGGAACAACTAGCACAGATACGCAGTATTTT
>TRBJ2-1|.|14|TRBV5-4|.
CASSLAGLAGEQFF
TGTGCCAGCAGCTTGGCGGGCCTAGCCGGTGAGCAGTTCTTC
>TRBJ2-5|.|17|TRBV15|TRBD2
CATSRDSKRGPKETQYF
TGTGCCACCAGCAGAGATTCTAAGCGGGGGCCAAAAGAGACCCAGTACTTC
>TRBJ2-2|few|16|TRBV6-4|.
CASSDSRQGARGELFF
TGTGCCAGCAGTGACTCGAGGCAAGGGGCCAGAGGGGAGCTGTTTTTT
>TRBJ2-1|.|15|TRBV28|TRBD1
CASWGTVVSYNEQFF
TGTGCCAGCTGGGGGACAGTTGTCTCCTACAATGAGCAGTTCTTC
>TRBJ1-2|.|15|TRBV9|.
CASSVGGGTVYGYTF
TGTGCCAGCAGCGTAGGAGGGGGAACCGTTTATGGCTACACCTTC
>TRBJ1-6|.|17|TRBV7-2|.
CASSPVLPSSYNSPLHF
TGTGCCAGCAGCCCCGTATTACCTAGCTCCTATAATTCACCCCTCCACTTT
>TRBJ2-3|.|12|TRBV7-3|.
CASSEPGLEQYF
TGTGCCAGCAGCGAACCGGGACTGGAGCAGTATTTT
>TRBJ1-2|.|13|TRBV27|.
CASSFTGFYGYTF
TGTGCCAGCAGTTTTACAGGGTTCTATGGCTACACCTTC
>TRBJ1-2|few|14|TRBV19|.
CASSMGASNYGYTF
TGTGCCAGTAGTATGGGGGCGAGTAACTATGGCTACACCTTC
>TRBJ1-4|few|14|TRBV6-5|.
CASSRTETNEKLFF
TGTGCCAGCAGTAGGACAGAAACAAATGAAAAACTGTTTTTT
>TRBJ2-3|once|16|TRBV4-3|TRBD2
CASSQGLAGRMDTQYF
TGCGCCAGCAGCCAAGGCCTAGCGGGGAGGATGGATACGCAGTATTTT
>TRBJ2-6|.|15|TRBV28|.
CASGQGGIGANVLTF
TGTGCCAGTGGCCAGGGGGGAATTGGGGCCAACGTCCTGACTTTC
>TRBJ2-2|once|17|TRBV27|TRBD1
CASNRDSLPSNTGELFF
TGTGCCAGCAACCGGGACAGCCTCCCTTCGAACACCGGGGAGCTGTTTTTT
>TRBJ1-2|few|13|TRBV2|.
CASTGGLSYGYTF
TGTGCCAGCACCGGGGGGCTTAGCTATGGCTACACCTTC
>TRBJ2-7|once|12|TRBV19|TRBD1
CASRQGPYEQYF
TGTGCCAGTCGACAGGGACCCTACGAGCAGTACTTC
>TRBJ2-2|.|15|TRBV19|.
CASSEGGPRTGELFF
TGTGCCAGTAGCGAGGGGGGGCCTAGGACCGGGGAGCTGTTTTTT
>TRBJ2-3|.|15|TRBV6-6|.
CASTSEARSTDTQYF
TGTGCCAGCACCTCAGAGGCGAGGAGCACAGATACGCAGTATTTT
>TRBJ2-2|.|17|TRBV29-1|TRBD2
CSVQTSGGVRGTGELFF
TGCAGCGTTCAGACTAGCGGGGGGGTCCGGGGCACCGGGGAGCTGTTTTTT
>TRBJ1-5|.|14|TRBV27|.
CASSFNGRNQPQHF
TGTGCCAGCAGTTTTAATGGCAGAAATCAGCCCCAGCATTTT
>TRBJ2-5|.|13|TRBV6-1|TRBD1
CASRTGAGETQYF
TGTGCCAGCAGGACAGGGGCAGGAGAGACCCAGTACTTC